A selection of T cell receptor beta chains follows, all from one sample in a study of T cells in Graves' hyperthyroidism and ophthalmopathy. One entry per CDR3 protein results from TCRdb running MiXCR on the multiplex PCR reads. The sample has about 560,000 distinct CDR3 sequences, roughly a sixth seen once. Sequencing used blood. These receptors were collected from a woman younger than 35 with Graves' hyperthyroidism. CDR3s include the opening cysteine and the closing phenylalanine or tryptophan. Each record gives: clone size, V gene, J gene, D gene, CDR3 protein, CDR3 DNA. D genes are given only for firm matches. Rows give clone size only sometimes, using once, few, many, or a class for an expanded clone.

abundance: many
v_gene: TRBV30
j_gene: TRBJ1-1
d_gene: NA
CDR3aa: CAWSRYQGTEAFF
CDR3nt: TGTGCCTGGAGTAGGTACCAGGGCACTGAAGCTTTCTTT

abundance: many
v_gene: TRBV3-1
j_gene: TRBJ2-1
d_gene: TRBD1
CDR3aa: CASSQSTGQLYNEQFF
CDR3nt: TGTGCCAGCAGCCAATCGACGGGACAGCTATACAATGAGCAGTTCTTC

abundance: many
v_gene: TRBV3-1
j_gene: TRBJ2-5
d_gene: TRBD1
CDR3aa: CASSGTDQETQYF
CDR3nt: TGTGCCAGCAGTGGGACAGACCAAGAGACCCAGTACTTC

abundance: many
v_gene: TRBV6-1
j_gene: TRBJ2-7
d_gene: TRBD1
CDR3aa: CASSSPGTGGNYEQYF
CDR3nt: TGTGCCAGCAGTTCCCCCGGGACAGGGGGAAATTACGAGCAGTACTTC

abundance: many
v_gene: TRBV18
j_gene: TRBJ2-7
d_gene: NA
CDR3aa: CASSPPSTYEQYF
CDR3nt: TGTGCCAGCTCACCACCGTCTACCTACGAGCAGTACTTC

abundance: NA
v_gene: TRBV11-2
j_gene: TRBJ1-3
d_gene: NA
CDR3aa: CASGGQGNTIYF
CDR3nt: TGTGCCAGCGGGGGGCAGGGAAACACCATATATTTT

abundance: NA
v_gene: TRBV15
j_gene: TRBJ2-5
d_gene: NA
CDR3aa: CATSRGSEQETQYF
CDR3nt: TGTGCCACCAGCAGAGGGTCAGAACAAGAGACCCAGTACTTC

abundance: NA
v_gene: TRBV24-1
j_gene: TRBJ1-2
d_gene: NA
CDR3aa: CATSVNANYGYTF
CDR3nt: TGTGCCACCAGTGTCAACGCTAACTATGGCTACACCTTC

abundance: many
v_gene: TRBV27
j_gene: TRBJ2-1
d_gene: TRBD2
CDR3aa: CASSSPPKTSLVGNEQFF
CDR3nt: TGTGCCAGCAGTTCCCCACCAAAGACTAGCTTAGTGGGGAATGAGCAGTTCTTC

abundance: many
v_gene: TRBV12-3/TRBV12-4
j_gene: TRBJ2-5
d_gene: TRBD1
CDR3aa: CASSLTTGGRGTQYF
CDR3nt: TGTGCCAGCAGTTTAACCACAGGGGGCAGGGGGACCCAGTACTTC

abundance: NA
v_gene: TRBV6-5
j_gene: TRBJ2-5
d_gene: NA
CDR3aa: CAGSYKGDQAQYF
CDR3nt: TGTGCCGGCAGTTACAAGGGTGATCAGGCCCAGTACTTC

abundance: many
v_gene: TRBV6-1
j_gene: TRBJ1-5
d_gene: NA
CDR3aa: CASSEVLSGRQVTYSNQPQHF
CDR3nt: TGTGCCAGCAGTGAAGTGTTATCAGGGCGCCAGGTAACCTATAGCAATCAGCCCCAGCATTTT

abundance: NA
v_gene: TRBV11-2
j_gene: TRBJ1-2
d_gene: NA
CDR3aa: CASSLYQGRGGVNYGYTF
CDR3nt: TGTGCCAGCAGCTTATATCAGGGGCGGGGTGGTGTAAACTATGGCTACACCTTC

abundance: NA
v_gene: TRBV6-1
j_gene: TRBJ2-1
d_gene: NA
CDR3aa: CASRGRWNEQFF
CDR3nt: TGTGCCAGCAGGGGACGGTGGAATGAGCAGTTCTTC

abundance: NA
v_gene: TRBV18
j_gene: TRBJ1-4
d_gene: NA
CDR3aa: CASSPKAGYSNEKLFF
CDR3nt: TGTGCCAGCTCACCGAAGGCGGGCTATTCTAATGAAAAACTGTTTTTT

abundance: few
v_gene: TRBV19
j_gene: TRBJ2-2
d_gene: NA
CDR3aa: CASSRPVRGAGELFF
CDR3nt: TGTGCCAGTAGTAGGCCGGTCAGGGGAGCCGGGGAGCTGTTTTTT

abundance: few
v_gene: TRBV6-1
j_gene: TRBJ2-3
d_gene: TRBD2
CDR3aa: CASSKTGGRTDTQYF
CDR3nt: TGTGCCAGCAGTAAGACGGGGGGGCGTACAGATACGCAGTATTTT

abundance: NA
v_gene: TRBV7-9
j_gene: TRBJ2-7
d_gene: TRBD1
CDR3aa: CASSLRRDRTYEQYF
CDR3nt: TGTGCCAGCAGCCTTAGAAGGGACAGGACCTACGAGCAGTACTTC

abundance: NA
v_gene: TRBV3-1
j_gene: TRBJ2-3
d_gene: NA
CDR3aa: CASSPGLIPHRTQYF
CDR3nt: TGTGCCAGCAGCCCGGGCCTCATTCCTCACCGTACGCAGTATTTT

abundance: NA
v_gene: TRBV28
j_gene: TRBJ2-6
d_gene: NA
CDR3aa: CASSFHRVSGANVLTF
CDR3nt: TGTGCCAGCAGTTTCCACAGGGTATCCGGGGCCAACGTCCTGACTTTC

abundance: NA
v_gene: TRBV6-5
j_gene: TRBJ2-7
d_gene: NA
CDR3aa: CASSYERFYEQYF
CDR3nt: TGTGCCAGCAGTTACGAGAGGTTCTACGAGCAGTACTTC

abundance: NA
v_gene: TRBV5-4
j_gene: TRBJ1-1
d_gene: NA
CDR3aa: CASSSKQGTEAFF
CDR3nt: TGTGCCAGCAGCTCCAAACAGGGAACTGAAGCTTTCTTT

abundance: many
v_gene: TRBV12-3/TRBV12-4
j_gene: TRBJ1-2
d_gene: NA
CDR3aa: CASSPSGAINYGYTF
CDR3nt: TGTGCCAGCAGCCCCTCCGGAGCCATCAACTATGGCTACACCTTC

abundance: NA
v_gene: TRBV12-3/TRBV12-4
j_gene: TRBJ1-2
d_gene: NA
CDR3aa: CASSGSGAGEDGYTF
CDR3nt: TGTGCCAGCAGTGGGTCGGGGGCAGGGGAGGATGGCTACACCTTC

abundance: NA
v_gene: TRBV4-3
j_gene: TRBJ2-7
d_gene: NA
CDR3aa: CASSQDGLDPTYEQYF
CDR3nt: TGCGCCAGCAGCCAAGATGGGCTGGATCCTACCTACGAGCAGTACTTC

abundance: many
v_gene: TRBV28
j_gene: TRBJ2-3
d_gene: TRBD2
CDR3aa: CASSLVAGVGGTQYF
CDR3nt: TGTGCCAGCAGTTTAGTAGCGGGAGTTGGGGGTACGCAGTATTTT

abundance: few
v_gene: TRBV6-1
j_gene: TRBJ2-7
d_gene: TRBD1
CDR3aa: CASSVRDRAGEQYF
CDR3nt: TGTGCCAGCAGTGTCCGGGACAGGGCAGGGGAGCAGTACTTC

abundance: NA
v_gene: TRBV28
j_gene: TRBJ2-7
d_gene: TRBD1
CDR3aa: CASSPDRGTYEQYF
CDR3nt: TGTGCCAGCAGTCCTGACAGGGGAACCTACGAGCAGTACTTC

abundance: few
v_gene: TRBV15
j_gene: TRBJ2-1
d_gene: NA
CDR3aa: CATSRGLDEQFF
CDR3nt: TGTGCCACCAGCAGAGGATTGGATGAGCAGTTCTTC

abundance: few
v_gene: TRBV18
j_gene: TRBJ1-5
d_gene: TRBD1
CDR3aa: CASSPRGQENQPQHF
CDR3nt: TGTGCCAGCTCACCAAGGGGACAGGAAAATCAGCCCCAGCATTTT

abundance: few
v_gene: TRBV6-5
j_gene: TRBJ2-1
d_gene: NA
CDR3aa: CASSYSPTGSYNEQFF
CDR3nt: TGTGCCAGCAGTTACTCTCCCACGGGTTCCTACAATGAGCAGTTCTTC

abundance: many
v_gene: TRBV28
j_gene: TRBJ1-5
d_gene: NA
CDR3aa: CASSFVSRYNQPQHF
CDR3nt: TGTGCCAGCAGTTTTGTATCCAGATACAATCAGCCCCAGCATTTT

abundance: few
v_gene: TRBV7-2
j_gene: TRBJ2-7
d_gene: NA
CDR3aa: CASSPVGTSSYEQYF
CDR3nt: TGTGCCAGCAGCCCAGTGGGGACATCCTCCTACGAGCAGTACTTC

abundance: few
v_gene: TRBV7-9
j_gene: TRBJ1-1
d_gene: TRBD1
CDR3aa: CASSLGTGALNTEAFF
CDR3nt: TGTGCCAGCAGCTTAGGGACAGGGGCCCTGAACACTGAAGCTTTCTTT

abundance: few
v_gene: TRBV25-1
j_gene: TRBJ1-5
d_gene: TRBD1
CDR3aa: CASRSDRADQPQHF
CDR3nt: TGTGCCAGCAGATCGGACAGGGCCGATCAGCCCCAGCATTTT

abundance: many
v_gene: TRBV12-3/TRBV12-4
j_gene: TRBJ1-1
d_gene: NA
CDR3aa: CASSLMGRRDTEAFF
CDR3nt: TGTGCCAGCAGTTTAATGGGGCGAAGGGACACTGAAGCTTTCTTT

abundance: many
v_gene: TRBV5-1
j_gene: TRBJ2-1
d_gene: NA
CDR3aa: CASSLPGQEQFF
CDR3nt: TGCGCCAGCAGCTTGCCGGGACAAGAGCAGTTCTTC

abundance: NA
v_gene: TRBV7-2
j_gene: TRBJ1-6
d_gene: NA
CDR3aa: CASSFRDLNSPLHF
CDR3nt: TGTGCCAGCAGCTTCCGGGACCTTAATTCACCCCTCCACTTT

abundance: many
v_gene: TRBV6-1
j_gene: TRBJ2-7
d_gene: NA
CDR3aa: CASSEAGNEQYF
CDR3nt: TGTGCCAGCAGTGAAGCAGGCAACGAGCAGTACTTC

abundance: NA
v_gene: TRBV20-1
j_gene: TRBJ2-2
d_gene: NA
CDR3aa: CSARDPGQNTGELFF
CDR3nt: TGCAGTGCTAGGGACCCGGGACAGAACACCGGGGAGCTGTTTTTT

abundance: NA
v_gene: TRBV28
j_gene: TRBJ1-1
d_gene: NA
CDR3aa: CATKASSEGAFF
CDR3nt: TGTGCCACGAAGGCCAGCTCGGAGGGAGCTTTCTTT

abundance: many
v_gene: TRBV12-3/TRBV12-4
j_gene: TRBJ2-1
d_gene: TRBD2
CDR3aa: CASRRTSGGANEQFF
CDR3nt: TGTGCCAGCAGACGCACTAGCGGGGGGGCAAATGAGCAGTTCTTC

abundance: many
v_gene: TRBV7-9
j_gene: TRBJ1-1
d_gene: NA
CDR3aa: CASSLLTEAFF
CDR3nt: TGTGCCAGCAGCTTACTCACTGAAGCTTTCTTT

abundance: many
v_gene: TRBV28
j_gene: TRBJ2-5
d_gene: NA
CDR3aa: CASSFGTQYF
CDR3nt: TGTGCCAGCAGTTTCGGGACCCAGTACTTC

abundance: few
v_gene: TRBV7-2
j_gene: TRBJ2-1
d_gene: NA
CDR3aa: CASNSGGSVNEQFF
CDR3nt: TGTGCCAGCAACTCAGGGGGGAGCGTCAATGAGCAGTTCTTC

abundance: many
v_gene: TRBV7-8
j_gene: TRBJ1-1
d_gene: NA
CDR3aa: CASSSTDVNTEAFF
CDR3nt: TGTGCCAGCAGCTCTACGGACGTGAACACTGAAGCTTTCTTT

abundance: few
v_gene: TRBV4-1
j_gene: TRBJ2-7
d_gene: TRBD2
CDR3aa: CASSQDGGGAFSYEQYF
CDR3nt: TGCGCCAGCAGCCAAGATGGGGGAGGGGCATTCTCCTACGAGCAGTACTTC

abundance: many
v_gene: TRBV12-3/TRBV12-4
j_gene: TRBJ1-3
d_gene: NA
CDR3aa: CASSLEGGVLSGNTIYF
CDR3nt: TGTGCCAGCAGTTTAGAGGGGGGCGTCCTCTCTGGAAACACCATATATTTT

abundance: NA
v_gene: TRBV6-2/TRBV6-3
j_gene: TRBJ2-4
d_gene: TRBD2
CDR3aa: CATSGGENIQYF
CDR3nt: TGTGCCACCAGCGGGGGGGAAAACATTCAGTACTTC

abundance: few
v_gene: TRBV4-1
j_gene: TRBJ2-7
d_gene: NA
CDR3aa: CASSPRKNSRGDYEQYF
CDR3nt: TGCGCCAGCAGCCCCCGAAAAAACTCCAGGGGGGACTACGAGCAGTACTTC

abundance: NA
v_gene: TRBV12-3/TRBV12-4
j_gene: TRBJ2-1
d_gene: TRBD2
CDR3aa: CASSSSGKFHNEQFF
CDR3nt: TGTGCCAGCAGTTCTAGCGGGAAATTTCACAATGAGCAGTTCTTC

abundance: few
v_gene: TRBV11-3
j_gene: TRBJ2-2
d_gene: NA
CDR3aa: CASSSGPGSGELFF
CDR3nt: TGTGCCAGCAGCTCGGGACCGGGATCCGGGGAGCTGTTTTTT

abundance: few
v_gene: TRBV6-2/TRBV6-3
j_gene: TRBJ2-1
d_gene: TRBD2
CDR3aa: CASRQGLAGGPGNEQFF
CDR3nt: TGTGCCAGCAGGCAGGGACTAGCGGGGGGGCCAGGTAATGAGCAGTTCTTC

abundance: few
v_gene: TRBV5-1
j_gene: TRBJ1-2
d_gene: NA
CDR3aa: CASSLEGRGGYGYTF
CDR3nt: TGCGCCAGCAGCTTGGAAGGACGAGGTGGCTATGGCTACACCTTC

abundance: few
v_gene: TRBV12-3/TRBV12-4
j_gene: TRBJ2-2
d_gene: TRBD1
CDR3aa: CASSLDRERLPDTGELFF
CDR3nt: TGTGCCAGCAGTTTGGACAGGGAGCGGCTACCGGACACCGGGGAGCTGTTTTTT

abundance: NA
v_gene: TRBV28
j_gene: TRBJ2-4
d_gene: TRBD2
CDR3aa: CASSFLGLAGDQDIQYF
CDR3nt: TGTGCCAGCAGTTTTTTGGGACTAGCGGGAGATCAGGACATTCAGTACTTC

abundance: many
v_gene: TRBV5-6
j_gene: TRBJ2-7
d_gene: TRBD1
CDR3aa: CASSLGTGVYEQYF
CDR3nt: TGTGCCAGCAGCTTGGGGACAGGGGTTTACGAGCAGTACTTC

abundance: few
v_gene: TRBV7-6
j_gene: TRBJ1-1
d_gene: NA
CDR3aa: CASSFGRGEAFF
CDR3nt: TGTGCCAGCAGCTTTGGGAGAGGGGAAGCTTTCTTT

abundance: few
v_gene: TRBV9
j_gene: TRBJ2-5
d_gene: TRBD2
CDR3aa: CASSVDSGRAVETQYF
CDR3nt: TGTGCCAGCAGCGTAGATTCCGGGAGGGCGGTGGAGACCCAGTACTTC

abundance: NA
v_gene: TRBV20-1
j_gene: TRBJ2-3
d_gene: NA
CDR3aa: CSAFPAAVDTQYF
CDR3nt: TGCAGTGCCTTTCCGGCGGCGGTAGATACGCAGTATTTT